The rows below give T cell receptor beta chains drawn from one sample of a study of patients and donors after allogeneic stem cell transplantation. TCRdb fed the RT-PCR reads into MiXCR, producing one record per CDR3 protein. The data contain about 960,000 distinct CDR3 sequences, 15% to 20% of them singletons. Sequenced material: blood, either unsorted or a sorted T cell fraction (not recorded which). Every receptor here comes from a human donor who was either an allogeneic HSCT recipient or a stem cell or donor lymphocyte infusion donor (not recorded which). It is not recorded whose cells these are; they may come from a transplant donor. The CDR3 runs from the conserved cysteine through the conserved F or W. A D gene is named only where the DNA matches it firmly. Size values are once, few and many counts, or a class for expanded clones, and some rows have none.

TRBV12-3/TRBV12-4,many,TRBJ2-1,NA,CASSQRFAEQFF,TGTGCCAGCAGCCAGAGATTTGCTGAGCAGTTCTTC
TRBV4-2,few,TRBJ1-1,TRBD1,CASSRRDRTAMNTEAFF,TGTGCCAGCAGCCGACGGGACAGGACCGCCATGAACACTGAAGCTTTCTTT
TRBV7-8,NA,TRBJ2-7,TRBD2,CASSSTSGGASYEQYF,TGTGCCAGCAGCTCTACTAGCGGGGGGGCCTCCTACGAGCAGTACTTC
TRBV12-3/TRBV12-4,few,TRBJ2-7,NA,CASSPERGERHEQYF,TGTGCCAGCAGTCCCGAACGGGGCGAGCGCCACGAGCAGTACTTC
TRBV6-5,many,TRBJ2-3,TRBD2,CASSYGGAGGDTQYF,TGTGCCAGCAGTTACGGAGGAGCGGGGGGGGATACGCAGTATTTT
TRBV20-1,NA,TRBJ1-4,NA,CSARDRLKPEKLFF,TGCAGTGCTAGAGACCGCCTAAAACCCGAAAAACTGTTTTTT
TRBV19,NA,TRBJ2-1,TRBD1,CASNSRTGAGEQFF,TGTGCCAGTAATTCCCGGACAGGAGCAGGTGAGCAGTTCTTC
TRBV12-3/TRBV12-4,few,TRBJ1-2,NA,CASRRWAGYGYTF,TGTGCCAGCAGGCGTTGGGCTGGCTATGGCTACACCTTC
TRBV12-3/TRBV12-4,few,TRBJ1-4,TRBD1,CASSTRDRGDEKLFF,TGTGCCAGCAGCACCCGGGACAGGGGAGATGAAAAACTGTTTTTT
TRBV19,once,TRBJ1-1,TRBD1,CASTIGTALNTEAFF,TGTGCCAGTACTATCGGGACAGCCCTGAACACTGAAGCTTTCTTT
TRBV24-1,NA,TRBJ1-5,TRBD1,CATRSPTGDQPQHF,TGTGCCACCCGCAGCCCGACAGGGGATCAGCCCCAGCATTTT
TRBV12-3/TRBV12-4,many,TRBJ2-3,NA,CASSPNRGAGADTQYF,TGTGCCAGCAGCCCTAATCGGGGGGCCGGGGCAGATACGCAGTATTTT
TRBV5-6,many,TRBJ2-7,NA,CASSSYSYEQYF,TGTGCCAGCAGCTCCTACTCCTACGAGCAGTACTTC
TRBV3-1,NA,TRBJ2-6,NA,CASSQEWAASGANVLTF,TGTGCCAGCAGCCAAGAATGGGCGGCCTCTGGGGCCAACGTCCTGACTTTC
TRBV12-3/TRBV12-4,NA,TRBJ2-7,TRBD2,CASKAGTRGGEQYF,TGTGCCAGCAAGGCCGGGACTAGGGGGGGCGAGCAGTACTTC
TRBV9,NA,TRBJ2-5,NA,CASSVAASRYQETQYF,TGTGCCAGCAGCGTAGCTGCCTCCCGGTACCAAGAGACCCAGTACTTC
TRBV20-1,NA,TRBJ1-5,TRBD1,CSARDPGTGGVNQPQHF,TGCAGTGCTAGAGATCCCGGGACAGGGGGCGTCAATCAGCCCCAGCATTTT
TRBV7-8,NA,TRBJ2-7,NA,CASSLAKGYEQYF,TGTGCCAGCAGCTTAGCAAAGGGATACGAGCAGTACTTC
TRBV27,few,TRBJ2-1,NA,CASSSRHNEQFF,TGTGCCAGCAGTTCCAGGCACAATGAGCAGTTCTTC
TRBV12-3/TRBV12-4,NA,TRBJ1-2,NA,CASSFSFGRQAVYGYTF,TGTGCCAGCAGCTTCTCTTTCGGACGCCAGGCCGTCTATGGCTACACCTTC